The next 31 T cell receptor beta chains were all read from a single sample in a study of regulatory T cells in long-lasting Graves disease. The time point was: persistent/refractory GD, antithyroid drugs over 5 years with positive TRAb. PBMC-extracted RNA yielded the TCR library. In building TCR beta libraries, iRepertoire HTBI primers were used together with Arm-PCR of CDR3 regions. MiXCR, applied by TCRdb to the multiplex PCR reads, yields one record per CDR3 protein. Altogether hundreds of thousands of distinct CDR3 sequences are present, about a fifth being singletons, with the ten largest covering over 7.5%. The source was peripheral blood mononuclear cells (PBMCs), collected when the disease was refractory, from a patient treated with antithyroid drugs. All receptors come from a female donor with Graves disease.

This clonotype was counted a few times. The CDR3 DNA is TGTGCCAGCAGCGTAGATGGGGAGGAGGCTAACTATGGCTACACCTTC. Translation: CASSVDGEEANYGYTF. The chain has TRBV9 and TRBJ1-2; the D is unclear. Germline CDR1 is SGDLS and CDR2 is YYNGEE. V lost 0 bases, J lost 0 bases, and 12 bases lay in between. There are 16 residues in the CDR3.

The chain combines TRBV7-2 with TRBJ2-5; 7 bases agree with TRBD1. This CDR3 spans 15 amino acids. Germline V gene sequence: CDR1 SGHTA, CDR2 FQGNSA. Unmatched junction bases numbered 6, after V lost 5 bases and J lost 0 bases. CDR3 amino acids: CASSIRDSHQETQYF. The CDR3, as DNA: TGTGCCAGCAGCATTCGGGACAGCCACCAAGAGACCCAGTACTTC.

V is TRBV28 and J is TRBJ2-5, with D unclear. V lost 3 bases and J lost 4, with 9 bases in between. Germline loops: CDR1 MDHEN, CDR2 SYDVKM. This CDR3 is 13 amino acids long. The CDR3 sequence: CASSFRTRETQYF. In DNA, the CDR3 is TGTGCCAGCAGTTTTAGGACGAGAGAGACCCAGTACTTC. Using reference TRBV28 and TRBJ2-5 for the parts outside the CDR3, the full variable domain is DVKVTQSSRYLVKRTGEKVFLECVQDMDHENMFWYRQDPGLGLRLIYFSYDVKMKEKGDIPEGYSVSREKKERFSLILESASTNQTSMYLCASSFRTRETQYFGPGTRLLVL.

There are a few counts of this clonotype. In DNA form, the CDR3 reads TGTGCCAGCAGTGGACAGGGCGTGGAGACCCAGTACTTC. This translates into CASSGQGVETQYF. The chain uses TRBV2 and TRBJ2-5; 7 bases match TRBD1. J lost 5 bases, V lost 4 bases, and 4 bases had no gene match. The CDR3 covers 13 residues. The germline V gene has CDR1 SNHLY and CDR2 FYNNEI.

This clonotype was seen at least ten times. This chain links TRBV3-1 with TRBJ2-7, with 7 bases lining up with TRBD2. With V trimmed by 1 base and J by 3 bases, 0 bases remained unmatched. Germline V gives CDR1 LGHDT, CDR2 YNNKEL (reference sequence). There are 13 residues in the CDR3. Here the CDR3 reads CASSQAGGYEQYF. The CDR3 DNA reads TGTGCCAGCAGCCAAGCGGGAGGCTACGAGCAGTACTTC.

The chain carries TRBV4-2 and TRBJ1-6; the D is unclear. CDR1 LGHNA and CDR2 YNFKEQ come from the germline V gene. CDR3 length equals 15 residues. The V end lost 0 bases, the J end lost 9 bases, and 12 bases lay between the germline ends. CDR3 loop: CASSQEGAAGSPLHF. In DNA form, the CDR3 reads TGTGCCAGCAGCCAAGAAGGAGCTGCTGGTTCACCCCTCCACTTT.

This clonotype was seen more than once but under ten times. This chain links TRBV7-6 with TRBJ1-2, with D unclear. Per germline, CDR1 SGHVS and CDR2 FNYEAQ. Trimming stripped 3 bases from V and 7 bases from J, with 15 bases between. CDR3 length equals 14 residues. The CDR3 protein is CASSLGGPAGGYTF. In DNA form, the CDR3 reads TGTGCCAGCAGCTTGGGCGGCCCCGCGGGTGGCTACACCTTC.

There are many counts of this clonotype. The chain joins TRBV30 to TRBJ2-7; D may correspond to TRBD1 or TRBD2 (5 bases each). Germline V lookup: CDR1 GTSNPN, CDR2 SVGIG (reference sequence). The CDR3 has 14 amino acids. The V end lost 4 bases, the J end lost 2 bases, and 15 bases lay between the germline ends. CDR3 residues: CAWNEGRGPYEQYF. The CDR3 DNA follows: TGTGCCTGGAATGAGGGGCGCGGCCCCTACGAGCAGTACTTC.

This clonotype was seen just once. Germline is not matched at one junction end, which may reflect a read error. The gene calls are TRBV5-5 and TRBJ2-7; D not resolved. The CDR3 consists of 12 residues. The V gene's germline CDR1 is SGHKS and CDR2 YYEKEE (reference sequence). The CDR3 DNA reads TGTGCCAGCAGTTTTACGTCCTACGAGCGGTACTTC. This sequence encodes CASSFTSYERYF. Together with reference TRBV5-5 and TRBJ2-7, the CDR3 gives the full variable domain: DAGVTQSPTHLIKTRGQQVTLRCSPISGHKSVSWYQQVLGQGPQFIFQYYEKEERGRGNFPDRFSARQFPNYSSELNVNALLLGDSALYLCASSFTSYERYFGPGTRLTVT.

The CDR3 loop is CSARGMGALGVDTEAFF. Here the CDR3 DNA reads TGCAGTGCTAGAGGGATGGGGGCGTTGGGGGTAGACACTGAAGCTTTCTTT. This chain joins TRBV20-1 and TRBJ1-1, with D possibly matching TRBD1 (6 bases). Germline V gene data show CDR1 as DFQATT and CDR2 as SNEGSKA (reference sequence). This CDR3 is built from 17 residues. V lost 1 base to trimming and J lost 3 bases, with 21 bases between them.

The rearrangement links TRBV7-3 to TRBJ1-5, with 7 bases lining up with TRBD1. V trimming: 6 bases; J trimming: 4 bases; junction bases outside the gene matches: 9. The CDR3 has 15 residues. CDR1 and CDR2 (germline): SGHTA, FQGTGA. The CDR3 sequence is CASSLTGWGNQPQHF. CDR3 in DNA: TGTGCCAGCAGTTTGACAGGGTGGGGAAATCAGCCCCAGCATTTT. The full variable domain, completed using reference TRBV7-3 and TRBJ1-5, is GAGVSQTPSNKVTEKGKYVELRCDPISGHTALYWYRQSLGQGPEFLIYFQGTGAADDSGLPNDRFFAVRPEGSVSTLKIQRTERGDSAVYLCASSLTGWGNQPQHFGDGTRLSIL.

This clonotype was seen many times. This clone may be a read error of a much larger clone one base away. The chain joins TRBV11-2 to TRBJ2-7; D is unclear. V was cut by 5 bases and J by 1 base, with 6 bases left in between. Germline assignment: CDR1 SGHAT and CDR2 FQNNGV. This CDR3 is built from 12 residues. The CDR3 here is CASSPRSYEQYF. CDR3 nucleotides: TGTGCCAGCAGCCCGAGATCCTACGAGCAGTACTTC. Supplemented by reference TRBV11-2 and TRBJ2-7, the full variable domain reads EAGVAQSPRYKIIEKRQSVAFWCNPISGHATLYWYQQILGQGPKLLIQFQNNGVVDDSQLPKDRFSAERLKGVDSTLKIQPAKLEDSAVYLCASSPRSYEQYFGPGTRLTVT.

This clonotype was seen repeatedly, ten times or more. This chain joins TRBV5-8 and TRBJ1-1; D remains unclear. Germline V CDR1 and CDR2: SGHTS, YDEGEE. The CDR3 length is 9 residues. V gave up 0 bases and J gave up 9 bases, with 0 bases separating them. The CDR3 reads CASSLEAFF. The CDR3 nucleotides are TGTGCCAGCAGCTTGGAAGCTTTCTTT.

This clonotype appeared a few times. The chain recombines TRBV5-1 with TRBJ1-1, with D unresolved. V gave up 1 base and J gave up 6 bases, with 10 bases separating them. This CDR3 contains 13 residues. Germline assignment: CDR1 SGHRS and CDR2 YFSETQ. The CDR3 sequence: CASSLSSGSEAFF. In nucleotides, the CDR3 is TGCGCCAGCAGCTTGAGTTCGGGTTCTGAAGCTTTCTTT.

In its sample, this clonotype was seen a few times. J is TRBJ1-1 and V is TRBV20-1; tentative D call: TRBD1 (6 bases). The germline CDR1 and CDR2 sequences are DFQATT and SNEGSKA (reference sequence). V was clipped by 5 bases and J by 6 bases, with 16 bases between them. The CDR3 is 13 residues long. DNA of the CDR3: TGCAGTGCTTATAGACAGGTCCCCTCTGAAGCTTTCTTT. This translates into CSAYRQVPSEAFF.

This clonotype has just a few counts. This sequence joins TRBV5-1 and TRBJ2-7; tentative D call: TRBD1 (6 bases). Trimming took off 0 bases at V and 5 bases at J, with 15 bases between the two ends. The CDR3 runs to 15 residues. From germline, CDR1 is SGHRS and CDR2 YFSETQ. The CDR3: CASSLEFQGMDEQYF. Written as DNA, the CDR3 is TGCGCCAGCAGCTTGGAGTTCCAGGGGATGGACGAGCAGTACTTC.

This clonotype showed up many times. V usage is TRBV28 and J usage is TRBJ1-5, with D possibly matching TRBD1 (6 bases). Germline lookup yields CDR1 MDHEN and CDR2 SYDVKM. This CDR3 contains 14 residues. V lost 6 bases and J 6 bases, leaving 15 bases between the germline ends. The CDR3 coding sequence is TGTGCCAGCAGAGGGGGGGGGGTAGGTCAGCCCCAGCATTTT. This gives the protein CASRGGGVGQPQHF.

The chain recombines TRBV20-1 with TRBJ1-2, with 10 bases lining up with TRBD1. Germline V gene data show CDR1 as DFQATT and CDR2 as SNEGSKA (reference sequence). The junction had 11 bases not matched to a gene; V was cut back by 5 bases and J by 2 bases. CDR3 length equals 16 residues. The CDR3 DNA reads as TGCAGTGCTCGAGCCTGGACAGGGGGGAGGAACTATGGCTACACCTTC. Its translation: CSARAWTGGRNYGYTF.

Concerning this clonotype itself: This sequence may be a read error, since a much larger clone differs from it by one base. This chain connects TRBV18 to TRBJ1-2; perhaps TRBD1 as D (6 bases). Per the germline V gene, CDR1 is KGHSH and CDR2 is LQKENI. CDR3 length equals 16 residues. CDR3 loop: CASSPRTVKTNYSYTF. The CDR3 DNA sequence: TGTGCCAGCTCACCCCGGACAGTAAAAACTAACTATAGCTACACCTTC. The full variable domain, with the rest looked up from reference TRBV18 and TRBJ1-2, is NAGVMQNPRHLVRRRGQEARLRCSPMKGHSHVYWYRQLPEEGLKFMVYLQKENIIDESGMPKERFSAEFPKEGPSILRIQQVVRGDSAAYFCASSPRTVKTNYSYTFGSGTRLTVV.

This clonotype was seen many times. The rearrangement links TRBV2 to TRBJ2-7; 8 positions agree with TRBD2. The CDR3 has 14 amino acids. Looked up from germline, CDR1 is SNHLY and CDR2 is FYNNEI. The J segment lost 4 bases and the V segment lost 5 bases, leaving 7 bases of the junction unmatched. The CDR3 protein is CASSFGTRAYEQYF. For the CDR3, the DNA is TGTGCCAGCAGTTTTGGGACTAGAGCTTACGAGCAGTACTTC.

V usage is TRBV9 and J usage is TRBJ1-1; maybe TRBD1 (6 bases). The CDR3 has 15 amino acids. Trimming pared 1 base from V and 3 bases from J, leaving 13 bases between. Germline-derived CDR1 and CDR2 are SGDLS and YYNGEE. The CDR3 nucleotides are TGTGCCAGCAGCGTACCAAAGTCAGGGGACACTGAAGCTTTCTTT. The encoded protein is CASSVPKSGDTEAFF.

This clonotype has ten or more counts. This chain joins TRBV7-9 and TRBJ2-7; TRBD1 might be the D (6 bases). The CDR3 has 14 residues. V lost 5 bases and J 0 bases, leaving 11 bases between the germline ends. The V gene's germline CDR1 is SEHNR and CDR2 FQNEAQ (reference sequence). The CDR3: CASSPRDISYEQYF. The DNA of the CDR3 is TGTGCCAGCAGCCCTAGGGACATCTCCTACGAGCAGTACTTC.

This clonotype was seen many times. CDR3 in DNA: TGTGCCAGCAGTGCGACCCAGGGGATCACTGAAGCTTTCTTT. It is translated as CASSATQGITEAFF. This chain links TRBV2 with TRBJ1-1; perhaps TRBD1 as D (6 bases). CDR3 length equals 14 residues. The V end was cut by 4 bases, the J end by 4 bases, with 13 bases between. Germline V gene data show CDR1 as SNHLY and CDR2 as FYNNEI.

This clonotype turned up a few times. The J gene is TRBJ1-5, the V gene TRBV29-1, with D perhaps matching TRBD1 (6 bases). V was clipped by 6 bases and J by 7 bases, with 13 bases between them. The CDR3 totals 12 residues. Germline CDR1 and CDR2: SQVTM and ANQGSEA. DNA for the CDR3: TGCAGCGTCGGGGGCCTCGGGCAGCCCCAGCATTTT. Residues: CSVGGLGQPQHF. Combining the CDR3 with reference TRBV29-1 and TRBJ1-5 gives the whole variable domain SAVISQKPSRDICQRGTSLTIQCQVDSQVTMMFWYRQQPGQSLTLIATANQGSEATYESGFVIDKFPISRPNLTFSTLTVSNMSPEDSSIYLCSVGGLGQPQHFGDGTRLSIL.

This clonotype has a count of ten or more. The genes are TRBV12-3 or TRBV12-4 and TRBJ1-1, with D uncertain. The CDR3 loop spans 13 amino acids. Trimming took 2 bases from V and 2 from J, leaving 6 bases between them. The CDR3 sequence is CASSLTINTEAFF. CDR3 bases: TGTGCCAGCAGTTTAACGATCAACACTGAAGCTTTCTTT.

The chain combines TRBV10-2 with TRBJ2-7; tentative D call: TRBD1 (5 bases). This CDR3 region has 14 residues. CDR1 is WSHSY and CDR2 is SAAADI in the germline V gene. With 3 bases removed from V and 6 bases from J, the gap between germline ends came to 15 bases. The CDR3 DNA reads TGCGCCAGCAGTGATTGGTTACAGCAGGGCGAGCAGTACTTC. Protein sequence: CASSDWLQQGEQYF.

As for this clonotype: A far larger clone is just one base off, so this is likely a read error. The chain combines TRBV7-3 with TRBJ2-2; D is unclear. Looked up from germline, CDR1 is SGHTA and CDR2 is FQGTGA. The CDR3 spans 14 residues. The V and J ends lost 0 bases and 3 bases respectively, with 5 bases between them. CDR3 bases: TGTGCCAGCAGCTTAACCATGTACACCGGGGAGCTGTTTTTT. It encodes CASSLTMYTGELFF.

The sample holds a few counts of this clonotype. V is TRBV6-1 and J is TRBJ1-1; D not resolved. Looked up from germline, CDR1 is MNHNS and CDR2 is SASEGT. This CDR3 has 14 amino acids. Trimming shortened V by 3 bases and J by 6 bases, and 14 bases separated the two germline ends. CDR3 DNA: TGTGCCAGCAGTGATGCACTCTTGAGCGCTGAAGCTTTCTTT. Protein sequence: CASSDALLSAEAFF.

The rearrangement joins TRBV30 to TRBJ1-2; D uncertain. Deletions cut 0 bases from V and 4 bases from J, with 9 bases between. CDR1 is GTSNPN, CDR2 SVGIG, per germline (reference sequence). The CDR3 consists of 13 residues. The chain's CDR3 is CAWSVMAVYGYTF. The CDR3 DNA is TGTGCCTGGAGTGTAATGGCAGTCTATGGCTACACCTTC.

The sample holds a few counts of this clonotype. The V and J genes are TRBV11-2 and TRBJ2-7; 11 bases are shared with TRBD2. Trimming took 2 bases from V and 2 from J; bases not matched to a gene: 2. The CDR3 is 15 amino acids. In germline, CDR1 is SGHAT, CDR2 FQNNGV. Written as DNA, the CDR3 is TGTGCCAGCAGCTTAATACTAGCGGGAGCCTACGAGCAGTACTTC. This gives the protein CASSLILAGAYEQYF.

Ten or more counts support this clonotype. The CDR3 is CASSWFRVPATEAFF. The CDR3, as DNA: TGTGCCAGCAGCTGGTTCAGGGTTCCGGCAACTGAAGCTTTCTTT. The J gene is TRBJ1-1, the V gene TRBV7-2, with D perhaps matching TRBD1 (5 bases). The CDR3 consists of 15 residues. Germline CDR1 is SGHTA and CDR2 is FQGNSA. The V end was cut by 4 bases, the J end by 5 bases, with 17 bases between.